The 7 T cell receptor beta chains given below trace back to one sample, sequenced in a study of PD-L1 blockade in urothelial cancer. Stated time point: pretreatment peripheral blood. Assay used: immunoSEQ multiplex PCR; TCRdb lists only in-frame clones, some missing. The sample lists more than 15,000 clones; approximately 90% were seen once. The sample was PBMCs, taken around atezolizumab (anti-PD-L1) treatment. The receptors stem from a man in his sixties or seventies with urothelial cancer.

V gene TRBV19 combines with J gene TRBJ2-1; D possibly corresponds to TRBD2 (6 bases). CDR1 and CDR2 (germline): LNHDA, SQIVND (reference sequence). V lost 4 bases, J lost 6 bases, and 19 bases lay in between. The CDR3 loop spans 16 amino acids. Here the CDR3 reads CASSRGRGTPLNEQFF. DNA of the CDR3: TGTGCCAGTAGTAGGGGTCGTGGGACTCCCCTCAATGAGCAGTTCTTC.

The CDR3, as DNA: TGTGCCAGTAGTATATGGGCTAGCGGGGGGGCGGTGACCCAGTACTTC. Translating it yields CASSIWASGGAVTQYF. J is TRBJ2-5 and V is TRBV19, with 12 bases that match TRBD2. The CDR3 length is 16 residues. V trimming: 2 bases; J trimming: 7 bases; junction bases outside the gene matches: 8. In germline, CDR1 is LNHDA, CDR2 SQIVND (reference sequence).

The V call is TRBV18, the J call TRBJ2-3; 9 nucleotides line up with TRBD2. Germline CDR1 KGHSH, CDR2 LQKENI. The ends lost 0 bases at V and 6 bases at J; junction bases unmatched: 10. The CDR3 spans 17 residues. The CDR3 DNA sequence: TGTGCCAGCTCACCACCGATCGCGGGGGGGTTCAGGGATACGCAGTATTTT. Protein product: CASSPPIAGGFRDTQYF.

This chain uses TRBV5-4 with TRBJ1-2; D may be TRBD1 (6 bases). Germline V gene lookup returns CDR1 SGHNT and CDR2 YYREEE (reference sequence). This CDR3 has 13 amino acids. Trimming cost V 1 base and J 10 bases, with 14 bases left between them. The CDR3 bases are TGTGCCAGCAGCTTGATTGGCCGACAGGACTACACCTTC. The encoded protein is CASSLIGRQDYTF.

The J gene is TRBJ1-1, the V gene TRBV7-8; 10 nucleotides match TRBD1. The CDR3 has 16 amino acids. The junction had 9 bases not matched to a gene; V was cut back by 5 bases and J by 3 bases. Germline lookup yields CDR1 SGHVS and CDR2 FQNEAQ. CDR3 amino acids: CASSPGDRGLYTEAFF. The CDR3 DNA follows: TGTGCCAGCAGCCCTGGCGACAGGGGGCTGTACACTGAAGCTTTCTTT.

V usage is TRBV10-3 and J usage is TRBJ1-4; D remains ambiguous. CDR1 and CDR2 (germline): ENHRY, SYGVKD. The V gene lost 6 bases and the J gene lost 3 bases, with 8 bases spanning the gap. CDR3 length equals 13 residues. The CDR3, as DNA: TGTGCCATCAGAAGCGGGGCTAATGAAAAACTGTTTTTT. Translated, it gives CAIRSGANEKLFF.

This chain joins TRBV7-9 and TRBJ1-4; the match to TRBD1 covers 7 bases. Per the germline V gene, CDR1 is SEHNR and CDR2 is FQNEAQ (reference sequence). The CDR3 totals 16 residues. Trimming at V came to 5 bases and at J to 0 bases, leaving 6 bases not matched to a gene. The CDR3 DNA sequence: TGTGCCAGCAGCCCCGACAGGGATACAACTAATGAAAAACTGTTTTTT. Protein: CASSPDRDTTNEKLFF.